These T cell receptor beta chains were read from a single sample in a study of T cell responses to AZD1222 COVID-19 vaccine. Using immunoSEQ multiplex PCR, the repertoire was profiled, and TCRdb retains in-frame clones only, with some absent. The table includes about 83,000 clones, 85% to 90% detected once. Here the sequenced sample was peripheral blood, taken on day 0 of MenACWY control vaccination. The receptors come from an adult in good health. CDR3s include the opening cysteine and the closing phenylalanine or tryptophan.

V gene: TRBV25-1; CDR3 protein: CASSLDRAGYEQYF
V gene: TRBV5-4; CDR3 protein: CASSLTREALNYGYTF
V gene: TRBV18; CDR3 protein: CASSQGQSGSTDTQYF
V gene: TRBV24-1; CDR3 protein: CATSDFPGSSYNEQFF
V gene: TRBV5-8; CDR3 protein: CASSSGTQGLGNTIYF
V gene: TRBV28; CDR3 protein: CASRQFDRGTNTGELFF
V gene: TRBV9; CDR3 protein: CASSQAGTDNNEQFF
V gene: TRBV6-2/TRBV6-3; CDR3 protein: CASSRPGQGKASPLHF
V gene: TRBV19; CDR3 protein: CASRWGDTEAFF
V gene: TRBV4-3; CDR3 protein: CASSQDGLADTGELFF
V gene: TRBV6-5; CDR3 protein: CASSYPGTMNTEAFF
V gene: TRBV19; CDR3 protein: CASSYGSSGNTIYF
V gene: TRBV30; CDR3 protein: CAWSKVPTNYGYTF
V gene: TRBV7-2; CDR3 protein: CASSFPGQGMGELFF
V gene: TRBV27; CDR3 protein: CASSPGAAVYNYGYTF
V gene: TRBV7-9; CDR3 protein: CASSLFSGTGELFF
V gene: TRBV27; CDR3 protein: CASSRGTGGRNEQYF
V gene: TRBV6-1; CDR3 protein: CASSGRQRTISGNTIYF
V gene: TRBV6-2/TRBV6-3; CDR3 protein: CASSRYNEQFF
V gene: TRBV6-1; CDR3 protein: CASSENRVGEKLFF
V gene: TRBV18; CDR3 protein: CASSLGQGGNTEAFF
V gene: TRBV7-2; CDR3 protein: CASSYRLAGTDTQYF
V gene: TRBV7-2; CDR3 protein: CASSLDGSGYGYTF
V gene: TRBV6-2/TRBV6-3; CDR3 protein: CASSPQGKTRNSPLHF
V gene: TRBV15; CDR3 protein: CATSRGSGYNYGYTF
V gene: TRBV28; CDR3 protein: CASSFLGIQEKLFF
V gene: TRBV7-2; CDR3 protein: CASSLAPDRVLTGELFF
V gene: TRBV30; CDR3 protein: CAWSLGTAEAFF
V gene: TRBV27; CDR3 protein: CASTLEGGRGREQFF
V gene: TRBV4-3; CDR3 protein: CASSQEGLAGASYNEQFF
V gene: TRBV23-1; CDR3 protein: CASSLLPWVGGTQSNQPQHF
V gene: TRBV19; CDR3 protein: CASSHVGGGGNTIYF
V gene: TRBV18; CDR3 protein: CASSQRSGLNTEAFF